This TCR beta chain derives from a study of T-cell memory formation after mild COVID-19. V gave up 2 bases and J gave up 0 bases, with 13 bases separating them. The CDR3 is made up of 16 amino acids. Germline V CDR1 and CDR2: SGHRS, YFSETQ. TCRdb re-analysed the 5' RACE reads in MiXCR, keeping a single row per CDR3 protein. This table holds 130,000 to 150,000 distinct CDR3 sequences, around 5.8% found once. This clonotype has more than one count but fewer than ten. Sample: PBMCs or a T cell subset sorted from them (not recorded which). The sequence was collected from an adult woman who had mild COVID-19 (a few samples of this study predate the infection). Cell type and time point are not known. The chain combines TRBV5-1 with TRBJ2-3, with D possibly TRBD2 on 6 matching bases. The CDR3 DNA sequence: TGCGCCAGCAGCTTCCAGGCGGGGTCAAGCACAGATACGCAGTATTTT. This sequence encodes CASSFQAGSSTDTQYF.